These T cell receptor beta chains were read from a single sample in a study of long-term antiretroviral therapy in people with HIV. TCRdb keeps only in-frame clones here, not all; method: immunoSEQ multiplex PCR. The sample lists 13,000 to 15,000 clones, 84% occurring once. Sequences were derived from unsorted PBMCs, sampled 0.4 years after starting antiretroviral therapy. The receptors stem from a man aged 25-40 years with HIV. The CDR3 runs from the conserved cysteine through the conserved F or W. The D gene is left open where the match is weak. Size values are once, few and many counts, or a class for expanded clones, and some rows have none.

len,j_gene,d_gene,v_gene,abundance,CDR3aa,CDR3nt
15,TRBJ2-5,.,TRBV5-1,once,CASSLFLGERETQYF,TGCGCCAGCAGCTTGTTCCTGGGGGAGAGAGAGACCCAGTACTTC
15,TRBJ2-7,TRBD1,TRBV14,.,CASSQGQAPSYEQYF,TGTGCCAGCAGCCAGGGACAGGCCCCCTCCTACGAGCAGTACTTC
15,TRBJ2-5,TRBD2,TRBV25-1,.,CAIPSNPGGQETQYF,TGTGCCATCCCCTCAAACCCGGGGGGCCAAGAGACCCAGTACTTC
15,TRBJ2-5,TRBD1,TRBV7-7,.,CASSVGQGFGETQYF,TGTGCTAGCAGCGTGGGACAGGGGTTCGGCGAGACCCAGTACTTC
13,TRBJ2-6,.,TRBV2,.,CASRGIRANVLTF,TGTGCCAGCAGGGGCATAAGGGCCAACGTCCTGACTTTC
15,TRBJ2-7,.,TRBV15,.,CATSSGRTGTYEQYF,TGTGCCACCAGCAGTGGGAGGACAGGAACCTACGAGCAGTACTTC
14,TRBJ2-3,TRBD2,TRBV19,.,CASRTSGTGDTQYF,TGTGCCAGTAGGACTAGCGGGACTGGCGATACGCAGTATTTT
16,TRBJ1-5,.,TRBV10-3,.,CAISESGSISNQPQHF,TGTGCCATCAGTGAGTCTGGTAGCATTAGCAATCAGCCCCAGCATTTT
16,TRBJ2-1,TRBD1,TRBV7-2,.,CASSTRADRAYNEQFF,TGTGCCAGCAGCACCAGGGCCGACAGGGCCTACAATGAGCAGTTCTTC
17,TRBJ1-2,.,TRBV9,.,CASSVASGVDGGRGYTF,TGTGCCAGCAGCGTAGCGAGCGGGGTCGACGGCGGACGTGGCTACACCTTC
15,TRBJ1-2,TRBD1,TRBV7-2,.,CASSRSTGVFYGYTF,TGTGCCAGCAGTCGATCGACAGGGGTCTTCTATGGCTACACCTTC
16,TRBJ2-3,TRBD1,TRBV11-2,.,CASSFSTGIRTDTQYF,TGTGCCAGCAGCTTTTCGACAGGGATCCGGACAGATACGCAGTATTTT
15,TRBJ2-2,TRBD1,TRBV10-3,.,CAIPGQGANTGELFF,TGTGCCATCCCCGGACAGGGGGCGAACACCGGGGAGCTGTTTTTT
13,TRBJ1-2,.,TRBV21-1,once,CASRRGNHYGYTF,TGTGCCAGCAGGAGGGGAAATCACTATGGCTACACCTTC